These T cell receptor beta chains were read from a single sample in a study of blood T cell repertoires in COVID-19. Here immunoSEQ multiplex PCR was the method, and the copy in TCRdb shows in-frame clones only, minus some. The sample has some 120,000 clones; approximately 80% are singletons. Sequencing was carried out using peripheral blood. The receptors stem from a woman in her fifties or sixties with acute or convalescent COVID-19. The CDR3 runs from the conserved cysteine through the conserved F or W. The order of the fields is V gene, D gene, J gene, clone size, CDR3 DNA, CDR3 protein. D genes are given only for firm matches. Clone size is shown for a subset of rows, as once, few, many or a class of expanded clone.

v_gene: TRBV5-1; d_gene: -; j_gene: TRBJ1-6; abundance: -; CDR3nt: TGCGCCAGCAGACCCGAACAGGGAAATTCACCCCTCCACTTT; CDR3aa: CASRPEQGNSPLHF
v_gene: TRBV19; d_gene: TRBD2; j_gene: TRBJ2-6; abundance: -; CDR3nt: TGTGCCAGTAGTATAAGTAGCGGGACAACTTACTCTGGGGCCAACGTCCTGACTTTC; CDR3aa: CASSISSGTTYSGANVLTF
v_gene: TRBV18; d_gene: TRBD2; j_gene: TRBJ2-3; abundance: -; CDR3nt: TGTGCCAGCTCTCGCCCCGGGACTAGCGGCACAGATACGCAGTATTTT; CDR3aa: CASSRPGTSGTDTQYF
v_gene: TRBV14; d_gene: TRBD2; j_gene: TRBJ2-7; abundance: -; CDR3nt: TGTGCCAGCAGCCAAGACACCGGGACTAGCGGGGGGCAGTACTTC; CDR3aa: CASSQDTGTSGGQYF
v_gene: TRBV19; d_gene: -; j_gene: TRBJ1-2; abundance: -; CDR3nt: TGTGCCAGTAGTATAGATCGTGTTGGAGGATTCAATAACTATGGCTACACCTTC; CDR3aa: CASSIDRVGGFNNYGYTF
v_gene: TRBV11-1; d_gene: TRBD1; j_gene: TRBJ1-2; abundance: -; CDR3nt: TGTGCCAGCAGCACCGGGACAGGGAGGAATGGCTACACCTTC; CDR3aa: CASSTGTGRNGYTF
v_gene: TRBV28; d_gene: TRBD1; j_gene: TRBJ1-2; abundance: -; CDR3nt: TGTGCCAGCAGCACCCGGCAGGGGGACTATGGCTACACCTTC; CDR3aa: CASSTRQGDYGYTF
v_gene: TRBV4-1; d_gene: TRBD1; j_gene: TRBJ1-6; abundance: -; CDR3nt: TGCGCCAGCAGCCGGGGGACAGGGGATAATTCACCCCTCCACTTT; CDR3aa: CASSRGTGDNSPLHF
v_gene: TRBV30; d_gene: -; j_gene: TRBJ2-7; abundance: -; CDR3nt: TGTGCCTGGAGCCCCGGGGTCGAGCAGTACTTC; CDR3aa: CAWSPGVEQYF
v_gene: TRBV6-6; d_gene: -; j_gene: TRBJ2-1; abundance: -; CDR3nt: TGTGCCAGCAGGGTTTTCGCAGGGTATGAGCAGTTCTTC; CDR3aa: CASRVFAGYEQFF
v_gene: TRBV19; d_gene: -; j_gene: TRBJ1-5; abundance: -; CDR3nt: TGTGCCAGTAGTATAGTCGTTGAGGGCAATCAGCCCCAGCATTTT; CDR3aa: CASSIVVEGNQPQHF
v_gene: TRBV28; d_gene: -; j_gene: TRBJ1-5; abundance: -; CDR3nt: TGTGCCAGCAGAAGGACAGCATATAGCAATCAGCCCCAGCATTTT; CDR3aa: CASRRTAYSNQPQHF
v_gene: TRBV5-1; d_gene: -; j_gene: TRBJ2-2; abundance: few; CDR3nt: TGCGCCAGCAGCCTCGGGGACACCGGGGAGCTGTTTTTT; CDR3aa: CASSLGDTGELFF
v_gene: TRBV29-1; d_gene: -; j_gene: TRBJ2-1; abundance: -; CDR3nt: TGCAGCTCGGAGGGGGCGAGCTCCTACAATGAGCAGTTCTTC; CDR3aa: CSSEGASSYNEQFF
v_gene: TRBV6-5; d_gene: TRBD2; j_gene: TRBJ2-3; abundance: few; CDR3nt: TGTGCCAGCAGTTTGGCTAGCGGGGGGCGCACGCATACGCAGTATTTT; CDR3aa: CASSLASGGRTHTQYF
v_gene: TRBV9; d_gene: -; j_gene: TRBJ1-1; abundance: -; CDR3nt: TGTGCCAGCAGCGTAGGTTCTACCCCCCCGAACACTGAAGCTTTCTTT; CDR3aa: CASSVGSTPPNTEAFF
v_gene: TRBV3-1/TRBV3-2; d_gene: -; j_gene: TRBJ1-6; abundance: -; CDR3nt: TGTGCCAGCAGCCAAAATTATGATTCACCCCTCCACTTT; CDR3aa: CASSQNYDSPLHF
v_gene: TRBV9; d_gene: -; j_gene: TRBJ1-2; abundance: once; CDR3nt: TGTGCCAGCAGCGTAGATTATGGTAGTAGTAGCTATGGCTACACCTTC; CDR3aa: CASSVDYGSSSYGYTF
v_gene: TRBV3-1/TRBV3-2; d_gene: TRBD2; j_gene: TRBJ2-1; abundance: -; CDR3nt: TGTGCCAGCAGCCAAGGGGGGGGGTCGTACAATGAGCAGTTCTTC; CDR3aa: CASSQGGGSYNEQFF
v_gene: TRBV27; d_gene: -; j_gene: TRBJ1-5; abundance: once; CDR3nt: TGTGCCAGCAGTGACTACAGAGCCAATCAGCCCCAGCATTTT; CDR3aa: CASSDYRANQPQHF
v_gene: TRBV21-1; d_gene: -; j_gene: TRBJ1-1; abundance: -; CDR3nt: TGTGCCAGCAGCAAAAAGGGGGCCCTTGGGGACACTGAAGCTTTCTTT; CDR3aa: CASSKKGALGDTEAFF
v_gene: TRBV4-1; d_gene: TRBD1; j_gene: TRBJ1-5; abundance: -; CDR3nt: TGCGCCAGCAGCCAAGGAGCAGGGGGCAATAGCAATCAGCCCCAGCATTTT; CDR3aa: CASSQGAGGNSNQPQHF
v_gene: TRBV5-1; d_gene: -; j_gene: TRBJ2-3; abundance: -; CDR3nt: TGCGCCAGCAGCTTGGAGGGACACTTCACAGATACGCAGTATTTT; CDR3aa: CASSLEGHFTDTQYF
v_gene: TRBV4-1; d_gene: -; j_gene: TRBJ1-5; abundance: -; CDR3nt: TGCGCCAGCAGCCAAGAGGTGACAGTGAATAGCAATCAGCCCCAGCATTTT; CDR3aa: CASSQEVTVNSNQPQHF
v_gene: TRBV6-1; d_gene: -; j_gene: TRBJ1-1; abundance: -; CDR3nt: TGTGCCAGCAGTGAAGCTGGCCAGGGAGGCACTGAAGCTTTCTTT; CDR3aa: CASSEAGQGGTEAFF
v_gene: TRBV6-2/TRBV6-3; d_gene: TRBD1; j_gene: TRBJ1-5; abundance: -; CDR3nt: TGTGCCAGCAGTTCTGGACAGGGGAGGGCCCAGCATTTT; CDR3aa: CASSSGQGRAQHF
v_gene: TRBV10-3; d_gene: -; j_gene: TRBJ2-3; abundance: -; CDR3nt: TGTGCCATCAGTGAGTCGACCGAGGCAGATACGCAGTATTTT; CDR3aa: CAISESTEADTQYF
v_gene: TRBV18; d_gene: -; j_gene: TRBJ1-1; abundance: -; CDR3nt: TGTGCCAGCTCACAAATCAACAGGGACGAAGCTTTCTTT; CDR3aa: CASSQINRDEAFF
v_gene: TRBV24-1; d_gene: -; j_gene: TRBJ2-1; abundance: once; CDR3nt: TGTGCCACCAGTGATCCTCGGGGGAGCTCCTACAATGAGCAGTTCTTC; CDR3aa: CATSDPRGSSYNEQFF
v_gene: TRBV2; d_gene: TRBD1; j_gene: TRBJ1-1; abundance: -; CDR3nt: TGTGCCAGCAGTGGGACAGGCCGCGAGGGCACTGAAGCTTTCTTT; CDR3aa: CASSGTGREGTEAFF
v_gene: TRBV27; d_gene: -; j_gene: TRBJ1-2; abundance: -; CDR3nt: TGTGCCAGCAGTTCCGACAGCGATGCTAACTATGGCTACACCTTC; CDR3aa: CASSSDSDANYGYTF
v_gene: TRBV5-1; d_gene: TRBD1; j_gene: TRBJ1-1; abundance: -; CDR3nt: TGCGCCAGCAGCACGACAGGGGGGTCAACTGAAGCTTTCTTT; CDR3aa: CASSTTGGSTEAFF
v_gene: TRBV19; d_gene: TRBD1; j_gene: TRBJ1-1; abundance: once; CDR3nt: TGTGCCAGTAGTAAACCGGGACAGGGGAACACTGAAGCTTTCTTT; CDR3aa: CASSKPGQGNTEAFF
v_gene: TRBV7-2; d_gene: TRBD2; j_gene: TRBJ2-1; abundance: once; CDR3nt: TGTGCCAGCAGCTTTAGCGGGGGGCCGGGCAATGAGCAGTTCTTC; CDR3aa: CASSFSGGPGNEQFF
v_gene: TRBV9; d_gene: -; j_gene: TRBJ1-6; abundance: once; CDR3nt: TGTGCCAGCAGCCTTGATATAACAGGAAAGTCACCCCTCCACTTT; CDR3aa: CASSLDITGKSPLHF
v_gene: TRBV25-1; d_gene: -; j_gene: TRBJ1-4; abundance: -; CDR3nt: TGTGCCAGCAGTGAAGAGGGCGGCTCTAATGAAAAACTGTTTTTT; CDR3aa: CASSEEGGSNEKLFF
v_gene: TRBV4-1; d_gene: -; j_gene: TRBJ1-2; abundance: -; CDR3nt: TGCGCCAGCAGCCAAGATTTTCTGGCAGGGAATTATGGCTACACCTTC; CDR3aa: CASSQDFLAGNYGYTF
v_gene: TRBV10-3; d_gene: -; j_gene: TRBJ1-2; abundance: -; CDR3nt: TGTGCCGCGAGCAGGGGTGAAGCTAACTATGGCTACACCTTC; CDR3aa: CAASRGEANYGYTF
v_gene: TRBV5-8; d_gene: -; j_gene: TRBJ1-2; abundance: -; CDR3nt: TGTGCCAGCAGCTTGGACCGTGTAGATGGCTACACCTTC; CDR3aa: CASSLDRVDGYTF
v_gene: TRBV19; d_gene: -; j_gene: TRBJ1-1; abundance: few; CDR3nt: TGTGCCAGTAGTATTCAGGGGCTCCCTGAAGCTTTCTTT; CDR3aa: CASSIQGLPEAFF
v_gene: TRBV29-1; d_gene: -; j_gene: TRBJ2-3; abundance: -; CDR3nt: TGCAGCGTTGAGGGTCCAGCAGGGAATTTAGATACGCAGTATTTT; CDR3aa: CSVEGPAGNLDTQYF
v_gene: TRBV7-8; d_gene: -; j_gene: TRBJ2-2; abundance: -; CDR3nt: TGTGCCAGCAGCTTACTCGGGGGAACCGGGGAGCTGTTTTTT; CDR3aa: CASSLLGGTGELFF
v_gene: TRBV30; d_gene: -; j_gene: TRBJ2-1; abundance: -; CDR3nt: TGTGCCTGGAGTGGAGGGTATGAGCAGTTCTTC; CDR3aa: CAWSGGYEQFF
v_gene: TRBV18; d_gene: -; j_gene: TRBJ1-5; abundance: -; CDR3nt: TGTGCCAGCTCACCGGGGGCCCGTAGGCCCCAGCATTTT; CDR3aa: CASSPGARRPQHF
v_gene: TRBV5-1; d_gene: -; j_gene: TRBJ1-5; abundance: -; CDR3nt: TGCGCCAGCAGCTTGGACCCGAGGAGAAATCAGCCCCAGCATTTT; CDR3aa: CASSLDPRRNQPQHF
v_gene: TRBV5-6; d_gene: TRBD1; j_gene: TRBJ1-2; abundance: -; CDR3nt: TGTGCCAGCAGCTTGACAGGGGAAGCTGGCTACACCTTC; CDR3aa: CASSLTGEAGYTF
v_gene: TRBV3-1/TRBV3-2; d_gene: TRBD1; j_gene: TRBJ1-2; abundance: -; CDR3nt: TGTGCCAGCAGCCAAAATTCTGGTGGGACAGGGATCCGCTACACCTTC; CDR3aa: CASSQNSGGTGIRYTF
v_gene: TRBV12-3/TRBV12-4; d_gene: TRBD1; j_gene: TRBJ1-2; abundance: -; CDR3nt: TGTGCCAGCAGCTATAGACAGGGGAGCTACACCTTC; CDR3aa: CASSYRQGSYTF
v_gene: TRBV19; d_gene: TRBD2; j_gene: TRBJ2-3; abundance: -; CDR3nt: TGTGCCAGTAGTATCCTTACGGCGGGGGCAGATACGCAGTATTTT; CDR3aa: CASSILTAGADTQYF
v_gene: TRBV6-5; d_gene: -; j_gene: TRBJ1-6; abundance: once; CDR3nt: TGTGCCAGCAGTTACGTCAGGGGCGATTCACCCCTCCACTTT; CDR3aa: CASSYVRGDSPLHF
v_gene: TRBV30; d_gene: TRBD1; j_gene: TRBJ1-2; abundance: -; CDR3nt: TGTGCCCGTTCTTCAAGACAGGGTGTTGGCTACACCTTC; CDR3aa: CARSSRQGVGYTF
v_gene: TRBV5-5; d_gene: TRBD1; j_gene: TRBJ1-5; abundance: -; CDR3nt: TGTGCCAGCAGCTTGCGGGACAGGGAGGGTCAGCCCCAGCATTTT; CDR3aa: CASSLRDREGQPQHF